Below, 28 T cell receptor beta chains from the same sample are listed, as sequenced in a study of T cell responses to AZD1222 COVID-19 vaccine. The repertoire was sequenced with immunoSEQ multiplex PCR; TCRdb's copy has only in-frame clones and lacks some. The sample includes some 97,000 clones, 80% to 90% of them seen just once. The source was peripheral blood, collected on day 0 of MenACWY control vaccination. Receptor source: an adult in good health.

This clone was picked up one time. CDR3 region: CASSPNEGGNEKLFF. The CDR3 DNA follows: TGTGCCAGCAGCCCCAACGAGGGAGGGAATGAAAAACTGTTTTTT. The V gene is TRBV3-1 (or the pseudogene TRBV3-2), the J gene TRBJ1-4; D is unresolved. Looked up from germline, CDR1 is LGHDT and CDR2 is YNNKEL (reference sequence). The V end lost 4 bases, the J end lost 5 bases, and 14 bases lay between the germline ends. The CDR3 is 15 residues long.

This clone was detected once. V is TRBV5-1 and J is TRBJ1-2; D unclear. Between the trimmed V and J ends, which lost 0 bases and 1 base, there was a span of 10 bases. The CDR3 runs to 15 residues. Germline V gives CDR1 SGHRS, CDR2 YFSETQ. The DNA of the CDR3 is TGCGCCAGCAGCTTGGGACCTGGGGATAACTATGGCTACACCTTC. It is translated as CASSLGPGDNYGYTF.

This chain uses TRBV5-4 with TRBJ1-3, with TRBD1 matching 7 bases. Germline V CDR1 and CDR2: SGHNT, YYREEE (reference sequence). CDR3 length: 16 amino acids. The V segment lost 7 bases and the J segment 1 base; nucleotides outside the gene matches: 11. The CDR3 region has the DNA TGTGCCAGCGGAGCAAGGGGGCACCCTTCTGGAAACACCATATATTTT. Translated: CASGARGHPSGNTIYF.

The chain joins TRBV5-1 to TRBJ2-3, with D maybe TRBD1 (7 bases). The CDR3 contains 16 residues. V dropped 3 bases and J dropped 6 bases, with 20 bases sitting between them. Germline lookup yields CDR1 SGHRS and CDR2 YFSETQ. The CDR3 nucleotides read TGCGCCAGCAGCTCCGGACAGGCGGGATTTACGGATACGCAGTATTTT. Translation: CASSSGQAGFTDTQYF.

V usage is TRBV30 and J usage is TRBJ1-3, with 7 positions matching TRBD1. The length of the CDR3 is 14 residues. Germline loops: CDR1 GTSNPN, CDR2 SVGIG (reference sequence). The V gene end was trimmed by 4 bases and the J gene end by 4 bases; junction bases not matched to a gene: 7. The CDR3 loop reads CAWTGGLLGNTIYF. The CDR3 bases are TGTGCCTGGACAGGGGGATTGTTGGGAAACACCATATATTTT.

The CDR3 DNA sequence: TGTGCCACCGAACGGAGCGCTACTCTCTTTAAAGCTTTCTTT. It translates to CATERSATLFKAFF. This chain joins TRBV28 and TRBJ1-1; no firm D call. Germline V gene data show CDR1 as MDHEN and CDR2 as SYDVKM. The CDR3 totals 14 residues. Trimming shortened V by 10 bases and J by 9 bases, and 24 bases separated the two germline ends.

The CDR3 loop reads CASSLQGRASGMPNYGYTF. CDR3 DNA sequence: TGCGCCAGCAGCCTACAAGGCAGGGCGTCTGGAATGCCTAACTATGGCTACACCTTC. The chain employs TRBV4-1 and TRBJ1-2; D is possibly TRBD1 (5 bases). Germline CDR1 MGHRA, CDR2 YSYEKL. V was clipped by 4 bases and J by 0 bases, with 24 bases between them. The CDR3 runs to 19 residues.

J is TRBJ2-4 and V is TRBV7-2, with no clear D. This CDR3 has 14 residues. V lost 6 bases, J lost 0 bases, and 9 bases lay in between. CDR1 is SGHTA and CDR2 is FQGNSA in the germline V gene. The CDR3 DNA follows: TGTGCCAGCAGGCCCACCCTAGCCAAAAACATTCAGTACTTC. It translates to CASRPTLAKNIQYF. The full variable domain, in which reference TRBV7-2 and TRBJ2-4 provide the parts outside the CDR3, is GAGVSQSPSNKVTEKGKDVELRCDPISGHTALYWYRQSLGQGLEFLIYFQGNSAPDKSGLPSDRFSAERTGGSVSTLTIQRTQQEDSAVYLCASRPTLAKNIQYFGAGTRLSVL.

This clone was seen once. The J gene is TRBJ1-2, the V gene TRBV28; maybe TRBD1 (6 bases). The CDR3 is 16 residues long. Germline-derived CDR1 and CDR2 are MDHEN and SYDVKM. V dropped 7 bases and J dropped 2 bases, with 20 bases sitting between them. DNA for the CDR3: TGTGCCAGCAATCCTTTCCGCTCCGGGGGCAACTATGGCTACACCTTC. It is translated as CASNPFRSGGNYGYTF.

V and J are TRBV10-3 and TRBJ2-2; no firm D call. This CDR3 contains 15 residues. Trimming pared 7 bases from V and 0 bases from J, leaving 12 bases between. Germline-derived CDR1 and CDR2 are ENHRY and SYGVKD. The CDR3 DNA is TGTGCCATCAAAATTCCGGGTGCGAACACCGGGGAGCTGTTTTTT. Its translation: CAIKIPGANTGELFF.

V usage is TRBV10-3 and J usage is TRBJ2-7; 7 nucleotides match TRBD1. Germline-derived CDR1 and CDR2 are ENHRY and SYGVKD. Germline trimming cut 8 bases from V and 5 bases from J; bases unmatched to any gene: 9. The CDR3 is made up of 13 amino acids. The CDR3 loop is CAIARQGTDEQYF. The CDR3 nucleotides are TGTGCCATCGCCAGACAGGGTACCGACGAGCAGTACTTC.

This chain uses TRBV7-2 with TRBJ2-3, with D perhaps TRBD1 or TRBD2 (6 bases each). Trimming cost V 6 bases and J 3 bases, with 19 bases left between them. The CDR3 has 16 amino acids. Germline assignment: CDR1 SGHTA and CDR2 FQGNSA. The CDR3: CASRSLGGGGTDTQYF. Written as DNA, the CDR3 is TGTGCCAGCAGATCACTGGGGGGCGGAGGAACAGATACGCAGTATTTT. The full variable domain, in which reference TRBV7-2 and TRBJ2-3 provide the parts outside the CDR3, is GAGVSQSPSNKVTEKGKDVELRCDPISGHTALYWYRQSLGQGLEFLIYFQGNSAPDKSGLPSDRFSAERTGGSVSTLTIQRTQQEDSAVYLCASRSLGGGGTDTQYFGPGTRLTVL.

The chain uses TRBV7-2 and TRBJ1-3; D may be TRBD1 (5 bases). Trimming shortened V by 5 bases and J by 5 bases, and 16 bases separated the two germline ends. Germline V gives CDR1 SGHTA, CDR2 FQGNSA. This CDR3 is built from 15 residues. CDR3 sequence: CASSTSSAGRNTIYF. In DNA form, the CDR3 reads TGTGCCAGCAGCACGAGCTCGGCAGGGAGAAACACCATATATTTT.

This clone has a single count. This chain uses TRBV10-2 with TRBJ2-7; D ambiguous. Trimming removed 6 bases at V and 2 bases at J, with 20 bases between. This CDR3 contains 16 residues. Germline values: CDR1 WSHSY, CDR2 SAAADI. The CDR3 region is CASSATGAPRPYEQYF. CDR3 DNA sequence: TGCGCCAGCAGCGCTACCGGAGCTCCAAGGCCCTACGAGCAGTACTTC.

Regarding this clone: Relative to the germline gene, one junction end is altered; a read error may explain this. This chain joins TRBV7-2 and TRBJ1-1; D remains ambiguous. The CDR3 covers 12 residues. Germline values: CDR1 SGHTA, CDR2 FQGNSA. The CDR3 DNA is TGTGCCAGCAGCTTAAACCTCCCTGAGGCTTTCTTT. Residues: CASSLNLPEAFF.

The chain combines TRBV9 with TRBJ2-6; perhaps TRBD2 as D (6 bases). This CDR3 spans 15 amino acids. The germline V gene encodes CDR1 SGDLS and CDR2 YYNGEE. V dropped 3 bases and J dropped 6 bases, with 13 bases sitting between them. CDR3: CASSAQSGEANVLTF. The CDR3 DNA is TGTGCCAGCAGCGCACAATCGGGAGAGGCCAACGTCCTGACTTTC.

The V call is TRBV30, the J call TRBJ2-2, with 7 bases that match TRBD1. V dropped 3 bases and J dropped 1; count of bases not matched to a gene: 5. The CDR3 is 15 amino acids. Germline-derived CDR1 and CDR2 are GTSNPN and SVGIG (reference sequence). CDR3 in amino acids: CAWSRDSLNTGELFF. DNA of the CDR3: TGTGCCTGGAGCCGGGACAGCCTGAACACCGGGGAGCTGTTTTTT. Drawing the rest from reference TRBV30 and TRBJ2-2, the complete variable domain is SQTIHQWPATLVQPVGSPLSLECTVEGTSNPNLYWYRQAAGRGLQLLFYSVGIGQISSEVPQNLSASRPQDRQFILSSKKLLLSDSGFYLCAWSRDSLNTGELFFGEGSRLTVL.

The genes are TRBV6-5 and TRBJ2-1; D call uncertain. V was clipped by 0 bases and J by 7 bases, with 10 bases between them. This CDR3 region has 14 residues. From germline, CDR1 is MNHEY and CDR2 SVGAGI. CDR3 residues: CASSYSTLWNEQFF. The CDR3 DNA sequence: TGTGCCAGCAGTTACTCCACCCTTTGGAATGAGCAGTTCTTC.

V is TRBV6-5 and J is TRBJ1-3; D not certain. This CDR3 has 14 amino acids. V lost 6 bases and J 0 bases, leaving 9 bases between the germline ends. Germline CDR1 MNHEY, CDR2 SVGAGI. CDR3 nucleotides: TGTGCCAGCAGCCCCGGGAGCTCTGGAAACACCATATATTTT. Residues: CASSPGSSGNTIYF.

This rearrangement joins TRBV7-9 to TRBJ1-2; D ambiguous. V was clipped by 5 bases and J by 6 bases, with 10 bases between them. CDR1 is SEHNR and CDR2 is FQNEAQ in the germline V gene (reference sequence). The CDR3 is made up of 12 amino acids. Here the CDR3 reads CASSQDGHGYTF. CDR3 nucleotide sequence: TGTGCCAGCAGCCAGGACGGGCATGGCTACACCTTC.

This clone was counted a few times. CDR3 protein: CASSPRLLLAKNIQYF. The CDR3, as DNA: TGTGCCAGCAGTCCCCGACTGCTACTAGCCAAAAACATTCAGTACTTC. The V gene is TRBV6-2 or TRBV6-3, the J gene TRBJ2-4; D not resolved. Trimming left V 5 bases short and J 0 bases short, with 14 bases between. CDR1 MNHEY and CDR2 SVGEGT come from the germline V gene. This CDR3 has 16 residues.

The chain recombines TRBV5-1 with TRBJ1-1; possibly TRBD1 for D (5 bases). V was cut by 0 bases and J by 7 bases, with 13 bases left in between. CDR1 and CDR2 from the germline V gene are SGHRS and YFSETQ. The CDR3 is made up of 14 amino acids. The DNA of the CDR3 is TGCGCCAGCAGCTTGGGGGGGTTCGAGGATGAAGCTTTCTTT. Its translation: CASSLGGFEDEAFF.

The chain joins TRBV6-1 to TRBJ1-5; D is unresolved. The length of the CDR3 is 16 residues. Deletions cut 2 bases from V and 0 bases from J, with 11 bases between. In germline, CDR1 is MNHNS, CDR2 SASEGT. The CDR3 spells CASSEPGRASNQPQHF. CDR3 nucleotide sequence: TGTGCCAGCAGTGAACCCGGACGGGCTAGCAATCAGCCCCAGCATTTT.

The CDR3 DNA reads as TGTGCCAGCAGCTCCCCCCCGATGGGTAGCGGCAATGAGCAGTTCTTC. Protein product: CASSSPPMGSGNEQFF. The J gene is TRBJ2-1, the V gene TRBV5-4; weak D call: TRBD2 (6 bases). The V gene's germline CDR1 is SGHNT and CDR2 YYREEE (reference sequence). V lost 3 bases and J lost 6, with 19 bases in between. This CDR3 is 16 amino acids long. Full variable domain (outside the CDR3, taken from reference TRBV5-4 and TRBJ2-1): ETGVTQSPTHLIKTRGQQVTLRCSSQSGHNTVSWYQQALGQGPQFIFQYYREEENGRGNFPPRFSGLQFPNYSSELNVNALELDDSALYLCASSSPPMGSGNEQFFGPGTRLTVL.

Concerning this clone: At one of its ends the junction is not consistent with the germline gene, which may arise from a read error. The chain joins TRBV4-3 to TRBJ2-1; the match to TRBD2 covers 7 bases. The CDR3 runs to 14 residues. The germline CDR1 and CDR2 sequences are LGHNA and YSLEER. CDR3: CASSQDWVGRERFF. CDR3 in DNA: TGCGCCAGCAGCCAAGACTGGGTTGGGAGGGAGCGGTTCTTC.

This chain links TRBV6-2 or TRBV6-3 with TRBJ2-1; TRBD2 matches at 9 bases. This CDR3 contains 14 residues. CDR1 is MNHEY, CDR2 SVGEGT, per germline. V trimming: 5 bases; J trimming: 10 bases; junction bases outside the gene matches: 9. The CDR3 DNA reads as TGTGCCAGCAGTGATAGCGGGAGAAATTGGGAGCAGTTCTTC. It yields the protein CASSDSGRNWEQFF.

This chain joins TRBV5-1 and TRBJ1-1; 8 bases agree with TRBD1. The CDR3 consists of 14 residues. Germline V gene lookup returns CDR1 SGHRS and CDR2 YFSETQ. The V and J ends lost 4 bases and 5 bases, in that order; junction bases with no gene match: 7. The CDR3 region is CASSLGQEGTEAFF. The CDR3 nucleotides are TGCGCCAGCAGCCTGGGACAGGAGGGGACTGAAGCTTTCTTT.

With regard to this clone: This same CDR3 is encoded by further DNA sequences in the sample. Here the CDR3 DNA reads TGTGCCAGCAGCGTCGGGACAGGGACTGAAGCTTTCTTT. Translation gives CASSVGTGTEAFF. The rearrangement links TRBV9 to TRBJ1-1, with TRBD1 identical over 9 bases. V was pared by 2 bases and J by 5 bases, with 1 base of the junction left unmatched. CDR1 and CDR2 from the germline V gene are SGDLS and YYNGEE. The CDR3 has 13 amino acids.